The source of this T cell receptor beta chain is a study of cytomegalovirus exposure and HLA in healthy donors. The PCR ran on 60 Vbeta and 13 Jbeta primers. Data came from immunoSEQ multiplex PCR; TCRdb stores just in-frame clones and leaves some out. The sample shows 150,000 to 200,000 clones, 81% of them seen only once. The CDR3 totals 15 residues. V lost 5 bases and J 6 bases, leaving 16 bases between the germline ends. CDR1 MDHEN and CDR2 SYDVKM come from the germline V gene. The chain couples TRBV28 to TRBJ2-2; maybe TRBD2 (6 bases). The receptor was derived from a man younger than 35 in good health and CMV-seronegative. Material for sequencing was PBMCs. The CDR3 coding sequence is TGTGCCAGCAGTCCAGCGGAGGGCAATTCCGGGGAGCTGTTTTTT. Translating it yields CASSPAEGNSGELFF.